Each of the 26 T cell receptor beta chains below was sequenced from the same sample in a study of neurological immune-mediated disorders. TCRdb independently ran MiXCR on the 5' RACE reads; one entry per CDR3 protein. This table has under 90,000 distinct CDR3 sequences, around 3.5% appearing once. Source material: PBMCs. The source of these receptors is a woman in her 50s with multiple sclerosis.

There are many counts of this clonotype. The chain combines TRBV15 with TRBJ1-1, with a weak D call TRBD1 (5 bases). Germline loops: CDR1 LNHNV, CDR2 YYDKDF (reference sequence). V lost 0 bases to trimming and J lost 8 bases, with 16 bases between them. The CDR3 length is 15 residues. In DNA, the CDR3 is TGTGCCACCAGCAGAGAATCCGCAGGGTTGAGGGAAGCTTTCTTT. It yields the protein CATSRESAGLREAFF.

In the case of this clonotype: Possible read error: a much larger clone is one base away. The chain carries TRBV20-1 and TRBJ2-4; D may match TRBD1 or TRBD2 (5 bases each). The ends were cut back, 6 bases at V and 10 bases at J, with 16 bases in the middle. Germline V gene sequence: CDR1 DFQATT, CDR2 SNEGSKA (reference sequence). There are 12 residues in the CDR3. CDR3 protein: CSAFGTVKIQYF. In DNA form, the CDR3 reads TGCAGTGCCTTTGGGACGGTGAAAATTCAGTACTTC.

This clonotype was counted at least ten times. V is TRBV3-1 and J is TRBJ2-7, with 10 bases identical to TRBD2. The length of the CDR3 is 16 residues. J was trimmed by 3 bases and V by 0 bases; bases with no gene match: 5. Per the germline V gene, CDR1 is LGHDT and CDR2 is YNNKEL (reference sequence). In nucleotides, the CDR3 is TGTGCCAGCAGCCAAGATCCGGCTAGCGGGGGCTACGAGCAGTACTTC. Its protein is CASSQDPASGGYEQYF.

This clonotype was observed at least ten times. The V and J genes are TRBV11-2 and TRBJ2-1, with a tentative D call TRBD1 (5 bases). V was clipped by 3 bases and J by 6 bases, with 21 bases between them. There are 17 residues in the CDR3. Germline loops: CDR1 SGHAT, CDR2 FQNNGV. The CDR3 DNA sequence: TGTGCCAGCAGCTTGTATTCGCCAGGACAAGGATTCAATGAGCAGTTCTTC. This gives the protein CASSLYSPGQGFNEQFF.

This clonotype was counted at least ten times. CDR3: CASSSLTGRVHGYTF. CDR3 in DNA: TGTGCCAGCAGTTCCCTGACAGGAAGGGTCCATGGCTACACCTTC. The chain is built from TRBV6-5 and TRBJ1-2; possible D gene TRBD1, 6 bases. CDR1 and CDR2 (germline): MNHEY, SVGAGI. V lost 4 bases and J lost 6, with 18 bases in between. The CDR3 has 15 residues.

This clonotype was picked up many times. The chain joins TRBV7-2 to TRBJ2-3; possible D gene TRBD1, 6 bases. Trimming took off 3 bases at V and 4 bases at J, with 14 bases between the two ends. The germline V gene encodes CDR1 SGHTA and CDR2 FQGNSA. This CDR3 has 15 amino acids. The CDR3 is CASSFDRPGADTQYF. CDR3 DNA: TGTGCCAGCAGCTTCGACAGACCAGGGGCAGATACGCAGTATTTT.

This clonotype was counted many times. The chain has TRBV7-2 and TRBJ2-1, with 12 positions matching TRBD2. J lost 8 bases, V lost 3 bases, and 5 bases had no gene match. The CDR3 loop spans 15 amino acids. The germline V gene has CDR1 SGHTA and CDR2 FQGNSA. The CDR3 sequence: CASSLRASGGDEQFF. CDR3 sequence (DNA): TGTGCCAGCAGCTTGAGGGCTAGCGGGGGGGATGAGCAGTTCTTC.

This clonotype was detected many times. The chain joins TRBV4-3 to TRBJ2-1, with 14 bases aligning to TRBD2. Germline values: CDR1 LGHNA, CDR2 YSLEER. V shed 4 bases and J 4 bases; nucleotides not matched to a gene: 9. This CDR3 contains 18 residues. In nucleotides, the CDR3 is TGCGCCAGCAGCCCCAGGACTAGCGGGGGGACAACATACAATGAGCAGTTCTTC. It encodes CASSPRTSGGTTYNEQFF.

This clonotype was counted ten times or more. J is TRBJ2-2 and V is TRBV27; D possibly corresponds to TRBD1 (5 bases). In germline, CDR1 is MNHEY, CDR2 SMNVEV (reference sequence). The V and J ends lost 0 bases and 4 bases respectively, with 9 bases between them. CDR3 length: 15 amino acids. CDR3 amino acids: CASSLSRQSTGELFF. CDR3 sequence (DNA): TGTGCCAGCAGTTTATCGAGACAGAGCACCGGGGAGCTGTTTTTT.

This clonotype was observed many times. The chain's CDR3 is CASSIGLGYGYTF. CDR3 DNA: TGTGCCAGTAGTATCGGGCTTGGCTATGGCTACACCTTC. The chain is built from TRBV19 and TRBJ1-2; D is undetermined. Between the trimmed V and J ends, which lost 3 bases and 4 bases, there was a span of 9 bases. This CDR3 is 13 amino acids long. Germline CDR1 and CDR2: LNHDA and SQIVND (reference sequence).

Many counts were recorded for this clonotype. The chain is built from TRBV7-9 and TRBJ1-5, with D possibly being TRBD1 (5 bases). V lost 8 bases and J 1 base, leaving 6 bases between the germline ends. CDR1 is SEHNR and CDR2 is FQNEAQ in the germline V gene (reference sequence). The CDR3 sequence is 12 residues long. The CDR3: CASRDSNQPQHF. CDR3 sequence (DNA): TGTGCCAGCCGGGACAGCAATCAGCCCCAGCATTTT. Full variable domain (rest looked up from reference TRBV7-9 and TRBJ1-5): DTGVSQNPRHKITKRGQNVTFRCDPISEHNRLYWYRQTLGQGPEFLTYFQNEAQLEKSRLLSDRFSAERPKGSFSTLEIQRTEQGDSAMYLCASRDSNQPQHFGDGTRLSIL.

In this sample, this clonotype turned up a few times. The chain is built from TRBV5-4 and TRBJ2-1, with D possibly being TRBD2 (5 bases). This CDR3 region has 15 residues. Germline lookup yields CDR1 SGHNT and CDR2 YYREEE (reference sequence). Trimming shortened V by 3 bases and J by 8 bases, and 18 bases separated the two germline ends. CDR3 nucleotides: TGTGCCAGCAGCTCAATTGAGGGCCTATTGGATGAGCAGTTCTTC. This encodes CASSSIEGLLDEQFF. Complete variable domain (other parts from reference TRBV5-4 and TRBJ2-1): ETGVTQSPTHLIKTRGQQVTLRCSSQSGHNTVSWYQQALGQGPQFIFQYYREEENGRGNFPPRFSGLQFPNYSSELNVNALELDDSALYLCASSSIEGLLDEQFFGPGTRLTVL.

The sample holds many counts of this clonotype. The V and J genes are TRBV4-1 and TRBJ2-7; 9 bases match TRBD2. The CDR3 consists of 16 residues. Germline V lookup: CDR1 MGHRA, CDR2 YSYEKL. J gave up 5 bases and V 0 bases, and 8 bases lay outside the gene matches. In DNA, the CDR3 is TGCGCCAGCAGCCAAGATCTGGCGGGGGGGCGTAACGAGCAGTACTTC. It translates to CASSQDLAGGRNEQYF.

This clonotype showed up many times. The V and J genes are TRBV5-5 and TRBJ1-2; 12 nucleotides line up with TRBD1. CDR3 size: 16 residues. The germline CDR1 and CDR2 sequences are SGHKS and YYEKEE (reference sequence). With V trimmed by 4 bases and J by 7 bases, 11 bases remained unmatched. The CDR3: CASSPTWDRGQTGYTF. For the CDR3, the DNA is TGTGCCAGCAGCCCTACATGGGACAGGGGGCAAACTGGCTACACCTTC.

This clonotype has a handful of counts. The V call is TRBV7-3, the J call TRBJ2-1, with 7 nucleotides matching TRBD1. This CDR3 has 14 amino acids. Germline V gene lookup returns CDR1 SGHTA and CDR2 FQGTGA. With 5 bases clipped from V and 6 bases from J, the junction kept 7 bases outside the gene matches. In nucleotides, the CDR3 is TGTGCCAGCAGCCGACAGGGTACCCCCAATGAGCAGTTCTTC. Protein: CASSRQGTPNEQFF.

This clonotype was observed at least ten times. The chain combines TRBV4-3 with TRBJ1-2, with TRBD1 matching 8 bases. Unmatched junction bases numbered 11, after V lost 4 bases and J lost 4 bases. CDR3 size: 16 residues. Germline V gene lookup returns CDR1 LGHNA and CDR2 YSLEER. The CDR3 coding sequence is TGCGCCAGCAGCCGGGAACAGGGGGGGCTCGGCTATGGCTACACCTTC. As protein: CASSREQGGLGYGYTF.

This clonotype was picked up many times. The J gene is TRBJ2-1, the V gene TRBV5-1, with 8 bases fitting TRBD1. Trimming removed 3 bases from V and 2 bases from J; junction bases left unmatched: 4. Germline V CDR1 and CDR2: SGHRS, YFSETQ. This CDR3 region has 15 residues. CDR3 sequence (DNA): TGCGCCAGCAGCTACGACAGGGGAACCTACAATGAGCAGTTCTTC. Its translation is CASSYDRGTYNEQFF.

This clonotype was picked up many times. The rearrangement uses TRBV3-1 and TRBJ2-4; D uncertain. The CDR3 is 13 amino acids. CDR1 is LGHDT, CDR2 YNNKEL, per germline (reference sequence). The V end lost 1 base, the J end lost 5 bases, and 6 bases lay between the germline ends. CDR3 DNA: TGTGCCAGCAGCCAAGGTTCCCAAAACATTCAGTACTTC. Encoded protein: CASSQGSQNIQYF.

This clonotype appeared many times. V gene TRBV7-2 combines with J gene TRBJ1-2, with 8 bases identical to TRBD1. The V gene end was trimmed by 4 bases and the J gene end by 3 bases; junction bases not matched to a gene: 4. Germline values: CDR1 SGHTA, CDR2 FQGNSA. The CDR3 contains 14 residues. CDR3 nucleotides: TGTGCCAGCAGCTCACGGACAGGGCACTATGGCTACACCTTC. Translation gives CASSSRTGHYGYTF.

This clonotype showed up many times. The chain has TRBV20-1 and TRBJ2-7; TRBD2 agrees at 8 bases. The CDR3 is 15 residues long. The V and J ends lost 0 bases and 2 bases, in that order; junction bases with no gene match: 6. Per germline, CDR1 DFQATT and CDR2 SNEGSKA (reference sequence). CDR3 amino acids: CSARDLSGGTYEQYF. In DNA, the CDR3 is TGCAGTGCTAGAGATTTGAGCGGGGGAACCTACGAGCAGTACTTC.

The CDR3 here is CASSRLGGPRSYNEQFF. The CDR3 coding sequence is TGTGCCAGCAGTCGGCTTGGGGGGCCTCGGTCCTACAATGAGCAGTTCTTC. The chain has TRBV12-3 or TRBV12-4 and TRBJ2-1; tentatively, D is TRBD1 or TRBD2 (6 bases each). CDR3 length: 17 amino acids. Deletions cut 5 bases from V and 1 base from J, with 18 bases between.

In its sample, this clonotype was seen a few times. This clone may be a read error of a much larger clone one base away. The V and J genes are TRBV7-9 and TRBJ1-5, with 9 bases aligning to TRBD1. Germline-derived CDR1 and CDR2 are SEHNR and FQNEAQ (reference sequence). The ends lost 3 bases at V and 1 base at J; junction bases unmatched: 1. The CDR3 consists of 15 residues. CDR3 in DNA: TGTGCCAGCAGCTTGGGGACAGGGAGCAATCAGCCCCAGCATTTT. This sequence encodes CASSLGTGSNQPQHF.

The chain links TRBV4-1 to TRBJ2-1, with D tentatively TRBD2 (5 bases). Germline assignment: CDR1 MGHRA and CDR2 YSYEKL. Trimming shortened V by 4 bases and J by 2 bases, and 15 bases separated the two germline ends. There are 16 residues in the CDR3. CDR3 sequence: CASSLGFGVTYNEQFF. The CDR3 DNA sequence: TGCGCCAGCAGCCTAGGGTTCGGGGTGACCTACAATGAGCAGTTCTTC.

This clonotype was counted many times. The chain carries TRBV29-1 and TRBJ1-2; 7 positions match TRBD1. CDR3 length: 15 residues. V lost 7 bases, J lost 0 bases, and 11 bases stayed unmatched. Germline loops: CDR1 SQVTM, CDR2 ANQGSEA. CDR3 coding DNA: TGCAGCGCTCACAGCCAGGGGGGCACTAACTATGGCTACACCTTC. The encoded protein is CSAHSQGGTNYGYTF. Complete variable domain (other parts from reference TRBV29-1 and TRBJ1-2): SAVISQKPSRDICQRGTSLTIQCQVDSQVTMMFWYRQQPGQSLTLIATANQGSEATYESGFVIDKFPISRPNLTFSTLTVSNMSPEDSSIYLCSAHSQGGTNYGYTFGSGTRLTVV.

This clonotype occurred many times. The chain is built from TRBV7-3 and TRBJ2-1; 11 bases line up with TRBD2. CDR1 is SGHTA and CDR2 is FQGTGA in the germline V gene. V was clipped by 0 bases and J by 9 bases; unmatched bases: 10. The CDR3 has 17 amino acids. DNA for the CDR3: TGTGCCAGCAGCTTAACGGCGCTAGCGGGGGGCACGGTTGAGCAGTTCTTC. As protein: CASSLTALAGGTVEQFF.

This clonotype was found many times. This chain uses TRBV20-1 with TRBJ2-5; no clear D. The germline CDR1 and CDR2 sequences are DFQATT and SNEGSKA (reference sequence). V was trimmed by 2 bases and J by 5 bases, leaving 3 bases between them. The CDR3 totals 10 residues. The CDR3 sequence: CSARLETQYF. The CDR3 DNA is TGCAGTGCTAGACTGGAGACCCAGTACTTC.